The 16 T cell receptor beta chains below all came from one sample that was sequenced in a study of blood T cells in healthy people across ages. PCR was performed a second time for about 7 to 11 cycles using a sample-barcoded 5' primer and a J-beta primer mix. TCRdb independently ran MiXCR on the 5' RACE reads; one entry per CDR3 protein. The sample contains approximately 2,000,000 distinct CDR3 sequences, around 40% of which appear only once. Sequenced material: blood. The receptors originated from a human donor in good health.

This clonotype has a handful of counts. This chain joins TRBV5-6 and TRBJ1-2; D remains ambiguous. CDR3 length: 15 residues. Germline loops: CDR1 SGHDT, CDR2 YYEEEE. V was shortened by 2 bases and J by 0 bases, with 11 bases between the two germline ends. The CDR3 sequence: CASSFWTVPNYGYTF. The CDR3 DNA follows: TGTGCCAGCAGCTTTTGGACGGTTCCTAACTATGGCTACACCTTC.

This clonotype has a handful of counts. V usage is TRBV20-1 and J usage is TRBJ1-5; 7 bases agree with TRBD1. This CDR3 is 13 amino acids long. Germline V CDR1 and CDR2: DFQATT, SNEGSKA (reference sequence). Unmatched junction bases numbered 5, after V lost 6 bases and J lost 3 bases. The chain's CDR3 is CSALRGTNQPQHF. The DNA for the CDR3 is TGCAGTGCCCTCAGGGGGACCAATCAGCCCCAGCATTTT.

The V and J genes are TRBV18 and TRBJ2-1; no reliable D call. Germline V gene data show CDR1 as KGHSH and CDR2 as LQKENI. V shed 3 bases and J shed 12 bases, with 12 bases lying between them. The CDR3 consists of 12 residues. In nucleotides, the CDR3 is TGTGCCAGCTCACCGGCTAGGAAGAGGCAGTTCTTC. Translated, it gives CASSPARKRQFF.

The chain has TRBV6-5 and TRBJ2-1, with TRBD1 identical over 9 bases. The length of the CDR3 is 18 residues. Trimming took 2 bases from V and 7 from J; bases not matched to a gene: 15. Germline V gives CDR1 MNHEY, CDR2 SVGAGI. CDR3 DNA sequence: TGTGCCAGCAGTTACAGGACAGGGGTAGGTTCTGTGCGGAATGAGCAGTTCTTC. Translated: CASSYRTGVGSVRNEQFF.

The DNA of the CDR3 is TGTGCCAGCAGTGTGCAACGACCTACTAACTATGGCTACACCTTC. Translating it yields CASSVQRPTNYGYTF. The genes are TRBV2 and TRBJ1-2; D not certain. This CDR3 has 15 amino acids. V lost 4 bases and J lost 0, with 12 bases in between. Germline CDR1 SNHLY, CDR2 FYNNEI.

This clonotype occurred a few times. This chain joins TRBV10-3 and TRBJ1-1; 9 nucleotides align to TRBD1. V lost 7 bases to trimming and J lost 4 bases; unmatched junction nucleotides: 7. Germline loops: CDR1 ENHRY, CDR2 SYGVKD. CDR3 length: 14 residues. Here the CDR3 reads CAINKQGATTEAFF. CDR3 DNA sequence: TGTGCCATCAATAAACAGGGGGCAACCACTGAAGCTTTCTTT.

The J gene is TRBJ1-2, the V gene TRBV7-2; D is perhaps TRBD1 (6 bases). Germline CDR1 SGHTA, CDR2 FQGNSA. Deletions cut 1 base from V and 9 bases from J, with 18 bases between. This CDR3 comprises 15 residues. The CDR3 spells CASSLVGQTLYSYTF. The CDR3 nucleotides are TGTGCCAGCAGCTTAGTAGGACAGACATTGTATAGCTACACCTTC.

As concerns this clonotype: One end of the junction does not line up with germline, which may come from a read error. The V call is TRBV5-1, the J call TRBJ2-5; D gene uncertain. The germline CDR1 and CDR2 sequences are SGHRS and YFSETQ. This CDR3 spans 13 amino acids. The CDR3 sequence: CASNLKELETQYF. The CDR3 nucleotides read TGCGCCAGCAACTTGAAGGAGTTAGAGACCCAGTACTTC.

This clonotype was counted a few times. V usage is TRBV4-1 and J usage is TRBJ2-1; 10 bases agree with TRBD1. CDR1 and CDR2 (germline): MGHRA, YSYEKL. This CDR3 is built from 17 residues. The junction had 10 bases not matched to a gene; V was cut back by 1 base and J by 7 bases. CDR3 DNA: TGCGCCAGCAGCCAAGGGGGTAGGACAGGGGGATTGAATGAGCAGTTCTTC. This translates into CASSQGGRTGGLNEQFF.

The rearrangement links TRBV20-1 to TRBJ2-5; 8 bases match TRBD1. The DNA end is more similar to TRBJ2-7, so the J call may be wrong. The CDR3 runs to 12 residues. CDR1 is DFQATT and CDR2 is SNEGSKA in the germline V gene (reference sequence). CDR3 nucleotide sequence: TGCAGTACTCCGGACAGGGCCTACGAGCAGTACTTC. Its protein product is CSTPDRAYEQYF.

This clonotype was recorded a few times. The rearrangement joins TRBV10-3 to TRBJ2-5; tentatively, D is TRBD1 (6 bases). Germline CDR1 reads ENHRY; CDR2 reads SYGVKD. CDR3 length: 13 residues. V was shortened by 7 bases and J by 0 bases, with 9 bases between the two germline ends. The CDR3 sequence: CAIKDRNQETQYF. The CDR3 coding sequence is TGTGCCATCAAAGACAGGAACCAAGAGACCCAGTACTTC.

Note on this clonotype: A read error may produce the germline difference seen at one junction end. V gene TRBV7-2 combines with J gene TRBJ1-6, with 8 bases fitting TRBD1. This CDR3 has 16 amino acids. CDR1 and CDR2 from the germline V gene are SGHTA and FQGNSA. The CDR3 spells CAGRGQGSSYNSPLHF. The CDR3 nucleotides are TGTGCCGGCAGAGGACAGGGAAGCTCCTATAATTCACCCCTCCACTTT. Filled out from reference TRBV7-2 and TRBJ1-6, the complete variable domain reads GAGVSQSPSNKVTEKGKDVELRCDPISGHTALYWYRQSLGQGLEFLIYFQGNSAPDKSGLPSDRFSAERTGGSVSTLTIQRTQQEDSAVYLCAGRGQGSSYNSPLHFGNGTRLTVT.

The V call is TRBV24-1, the J call TRBJ2-3, with D tentatively TRBD1 (6 bases). Germline CDR1 and CDR2: KGHDR and SFDVKD. V was cut by 5 bases and J by 2 bases, with 19 bases left in between. This CDR3 contains 17 residues. Here the CDR3 DNA reads TGTGCCACCAGTGCTGCAACAGGGTATGGGTCCACAGATACGCAGTATTTT. Residues: CATSAATGYGSTDTQYF.

This clonotype appeared a few times. The chain recombines TRBV12-5 with TRBJ1-2; 8 bases are a match to TRBD1. Germline V gene data show CDR1 as LGHNT and CDR2 as FRNRAP. This CDR3 contains 16 residues. The V gene end was trimmed by 0 bases and the J gene end by 13 bases; junction bases not matched to a gene: 16. The CDR3 DNA reads as TGTGCTAGTGGTTTGGTACGGTATGACAGGGGATCCGTGGGCACCTTC. It specifies CASGLVRYDRGSVGTF.

The chain has TRBV7-8 and TRBJ2-1; 10 bases map to TRBD2. Germline V lookup: CDR1 SGHVS, CDR2 FQNEAQ. This CDR3 contains 12 residues. The J segment lost 14 bases and the V segment lost 6 bases, leaving 7 bases of the junction unmatched. CDR3 residues: CASSLSGGTKFF. DNA of the CDR3: TGTGCCAGCAGTCTTAGCGGGGGGACTAAGTTCTTC.

This clonotype was counted only a few times. The rearrangement links TRBV24-1 to TRBJ2-3; D is unclear. Germline V gene lookup returns CDR1 KGHDR and CDR2 SFDVKD. V lost 3 bases and J lost 2, with 8 bases in between. The CDR3 contains 14 residues. CDR3 sequence (DNA): TGTGCCACCAGTGATCCCCGCCTCACAGATACGCAGTATTTT. It yields the protein CATSDPRLTDTQYF.